This T cell receptor beta chain was sequenced for a study of human T cells and chemical hapten exposure. General study points: The donor cohort had alopecia, so its immune response may not match that of healthy people.

Time point here: patch test 3, about 24 weeks after DPC sensitization. Stated treatment: therapeutic diphenylcyclopropenone sensitization with weekly scalp DPC. This clonotype was counted only a few times. Its specificity is unknown. Individual cDNA molecules in this library carried unique molecular identifiers. TCRdb reprocessed the RACE reads via MiXCR and lists one record per CDR3 protein. The sample shows about 160,000 distinct CDR3 sequences, about 27% of them seen only once. Germline V lookup: CDR1 DFQATT, CDR2 SNEGSKA (reference sequence). The CDR3 runs to 14 residues. Trimming removed 6 bases at V and 6 bases at J, with 18 bases between.

The sequencing here drew on whole blood, taken in connection with sensitization to the hapten diphenylcyclopropenone (DPC). This chain uses TRBV20-1 with TRBJ2-4, with D tentatively TRBD1 (6 bases). This TCR derives from a woman younger than 30 with alopecia areata. Some clones in this sample may be carry-over from other donors' samples. CDR3 DNA: TGCAGTGCGGGAAAGGCAGGGGCAGGAAACATTCAGTACTTC. Protein: CSAGKAGAGNIQYF.